A single sample is the source of the 23 T cell receptor beta chains below, sequenced in a study of blood T cell repertoires in COVID-19. Libraries were prepared by immunoSEQ multiplex PCR; TCRdb keeps only in-frame clonotypes and omits some of them. Here the sample spans just over 150,000 clones, 85% to 90% being singletons. Sequencing was carried out using PBMCs or T cells enriched from blood (not recorded which). The receptors were gathered from a woman aged 45-65 years who had recovered from COVID-19.

The gene calls are TRBV19 and TRBJ1-1; D gene ambiguous. The germline gives CDR1 LNHDA, CDR2 SQIVND (reference sequence). V shed 7 bases and J shed 0 bases, with 9 bases lying between them. The CDR3 spans 13 residues. CDR3 bases: TGTGCCAGTAAATTCGGGGTGAACACTGAAGCTTTCTTT. Protein: CASKFGVNTEAFF.

This chain connects TRBV7-2 to TRBJ2-3; 7 bases map to TRBD1. This CDR3 comprises 16 residues. Germline values: CDR1 SGHTA, CDR2 FQGNSA. V shed 5 bases and J 3 bases; nucleotides not matched to a gene: 11. The chain's CDR3 is CASSLDRAVGTDTQYF. In DNA, the CDR3 is TGTGCCAGCAGCCTCGACAGGGCCGTCGGTACAGATACGCAGTATTTT.

This clone was observed a single time. The V call is TRBV5-1, the J call TRBJ1-1; tentative D call: TRBD1 (6 bases). Germline lookup yields CDR1 SGHRS and CDR2 YFSETQ. The CDR3 consists of 14 residues. Trimming pared 0 bases from V and 6 bases from J, leaving 12 bases between. The CDR3 loop is CASSLDRVGPEAFF. The CDR3 DNA follows: TGCGCCAGCAGCTTGGACAGGGTGGGACCTGAAGCTTTCTTT. The full variable domain, rest sourced from reference TRBV5-1 and TRBJ1-1, is KAGVTQTPRYLIKTRGQQVTLSCSPISGHRSVSWYQQTPGQGLQFLFEYFSETQRNKGNFPGRFSGRQFSNSRSEMNVSTLELGDSALYLCASSLDRVGPEAFFGQGTRLTVV.

The J gene is TRBJ2-7, the V gene TRBV7-2; tentatively, D is TRBD1 (5 bases). Between the trimmed V and J ends, which lost 0 bases and 0 bases, there was a span of 9 bases. Germline CDR1 and CDR2: SGHTA and FQGNSA. The CDR3 contains 15 residues. The CDR3 loop reads CASSLAVTDSYEQYF. For the CDR3, the DNA is TGTGCCAGCAGCTTAGCGGTGACAGACTCCTACGAGCAGTACTTC.

The chain combines TRBV20-1 with TRBJ2-1, with 11 positions matching TRBD2. Germline V gene data show CDR1 as DFQATT and CDR2 as SNEGSKA (reference sequence). V shed 3 bases, J shed 9 bases, and the junction held 10 bases outside the gene matches. This CDR3 is 15 amino acids long. The CDR3 loop reads CSASLLAGGLGEQFF. The CDR3 bases are TGCAGTGCTAGTCTCCTAGCGGGGGGACTCGGTGAGCAGTTCTTC.

DNA for the CDR3: TGCGCCAGCAGTTTCGGTCCGTCTAGCGGGGAAGAGACCCAGTACTTC. Protein product: CASSFGPSSGEETQYF. The rearrangement links TRBV5-1 to TRBJ2-5; 9 bases are a match to TRBD2. The CDR3 runs 16 residues. The germline gives CDR1 SGHRS, CDR2 YFSETQ. J was trimmed by 3 bases and V by 5 bases; bases with no gene match: 11.

The chain is built from TRBV13 and TRBJ1-6, with D unclear. CDR1 and CDR2 from the germline V gene are PRHDT and FYEKMQ (reference sequence). Trimming removed 5 bases at V and 7 bases at J, with 15 bases between. This CDR3 spans 15 amino acids. The CDR3 is CASSTRRGTNSPLHF. DNA of the CDR3: TGTGCCAGCAGCACTCGACGGGGAACAAATTCACCCCTCCACTTT.

This chain uses TRBV5-6 with TRBJ1-2; weak D call: TRBD1 (6 bases). With 5 bases removed from V and 2 bases from J, the gap between germline ends came to 13 bases. Germline V gene sequence: CDR1 SGHDT, CDR2 YYEEEE. This CDR3 has 14 residues. This CDR3 reads CASSLVGQNYGYTF. The CDR3 bases are TGTGCCAGCAGTCTAGTCGGACAGAACTATGGCTACACCTTC.

The rearrangement joins TRBV5-1 to TRBJ2-7; D might be TRBD1 (5 bases). This CDR3 region has 14 residues. The germline V gene has CDR1 SGHRS and CDR2 YFSETQ. Trimming cost V 5 bases and J 6 bases, with 18 bases left between them. CDR3 residues: CASSPTVGALEQYF. Here the CDR3 DNA reads TGCGCCAGCAGTCCGACAGTGGGTGCGCTCGAGCAGTACTTC.

This chain links TRBV24-1 with TRBJ1-5; 7 bases align to TRBD1. CDR1 is KGHDR, CDR2 SFDVKD, per germline. There are 15 residues in the CDR3. The J segment lost 7 bases and the V segment lost 6 bases, leaving 11 bases of the junction unmatched. The CDR3 here is CATSTSGTASQPQHF. CDR3 sequence (DNA): TGTGCCACCAGTACATCCGGGACAGCTAGCCAGCCCCAGCATTTT.

The genes are TRBV18 and TRBJ2-3; 8 nucleotides align to TRBD1. The CDR3 contains 16 residues. Germline CDR1 KGHSH, CDR2 LQKENI. V was pared by 4 bases and J by 4 bases, with 10 bases of the junction left unmatched. This chain's CDR3 is CASSRDLWTGSDTQYF. In DNA, the CDR3 is TGTGCCAGCTCACGAGATCTCTGGACAGGGTCAGATACGCAGTATTTT. Full variable domain (missing parts from reference TRBV18 and TRBJ2-3): NAGVMQNPRHLVRRRGQEARLRCSPMKGHSHVYWYRQLPEEGLKFMVYLQKENIIDESGMPKERFSAEFPKEGPSILRIQQVVRGDSAAYFCASSRDLWTGSDTQYFGPGTRLTVL.

This clone was seen a single time. V gene TRBV6-2 or TRBV6-3 combines with J gene TRBJ2-6, with D possibly matching TRBD1 (6 bases). Per the germline V gene, CDR1 is MNHEY and CDR2 is SVGEGT. V lost 1 base and J lost 2, with 9 bases in between. This CDR3 has 16 residues. CDR3 nucleotide sequence: TGTGCCAGCAGTTACTACAGGGTGGCTGGGGCCAACGTCCTGACTTTC. This encodes CASSYYRVAGANVLTF.

This sequence joins TRBV5-4 and TRBJ2-1, with 8 bases fitting TRBD2. CDR3 length: 16 residues. Per the germline V gene, CDR1 is SGHNT and CDR2 is YYREEE (reference sequence). The junction had 9 bases not matched to a gene; V was cut back by 0 bases and J by 7 bases. The CDR3 bases are TGTGCCAGCAGCTTGGACGGGGGGGGGCGTCGTAATGAGCAGTTCTTC. Its translation is CASSLDGGGRRNEQFF.

The chain links TRBV10-2 to TRBJ2-5; TRBD1 aligns across 9 bases. Trimming took 6 bases from V and 5 from J; bases not matched to a gene: 10. Germline-derived CDR1 and CDR2 are WSHSY and SAAADI. This CDR3 region has 15 residues. The CDR3 spells CASRPNRGRSETQYF. CDR3 DNA: TGCGCCAGCAGACCTAACAGGGGGCGCTCGGAGACCCAGTACTTC.

The rearrangement links TRBV21-1 to TRBJ2-5; the DNA was not compared with TRBD1, the D call given in the table. TRBV21-1 is a pseudogene. This CDR3 comprises 16 residues. The DNA of the CDR3 is TGTGCCAGCAGCACCCGACACCAAGTTGTCCAAGAGACCCAGTACTTC. This codes for CASSTRHQVVQETQYF.

In the case of this clone: Within the sample, other DNA sequences also encode this same CDR3. The CDR3 DNA follows: TGTGCCAGCAGCCTGGGGACTTCCACCGGGGAGCTGTTTTTT. It yields the protein CASSLGTSTGELFF. J is TRBJ2-2 and V is TRBV3-1 (or the pseudogene TRBV3-2), with D maybe TRBD2 (6 bases). This CDR3 has 14 amino acids. In germline, CDR1 is LGHDT, CDR2 YNNKEL (reference sequence). Trimming cost V 4 bases and J 4 bases, with 10 bases left between them.

V usage is TRBV7-2 and J usage is TRBJ1-3; maybe TRBD1 (5 bases). The CDR3 loop spans 14 amino acids. V gave up 4 bases and J gave up 4 bases, with 11 bases separating them. The V gene's germline CDR1 is SGHTA and CDR2 FQGNSA. DNA for the CDR3: TGTGCCAGCAGCTCTGTAGGGGCCGGAAACACCATATATTTT. Its protein is CASSSVGAGNTIYF. Filled out from reference TRBV7-2 and TRBJ1-3, the complete variable domain reads GAGVSQSPSNKVTEKGKDVELRCDPISGHTALYWYRQSLGQGLEFLIYFQGNSAPDKSGLPSDRFSAERTGGSVSTLTIQRTQQEDSAVYLCASSSVGAGNTIYFGEGSWLTVV.

The genes are TRBV15 and TRBJ1-5; TRBD1 matches 8 bases. Germline CDR1 LNHNV, CDR2 YYDKDF (reference sequence). The CDR3 length is 15 residues. V dropped 3 bases and J dropped 0; count of bases not matched to a gene: 1. CDR3 DNA: TGTGCCACCAGCAGCACAGGGGGTAGCAATCAGCCCCAGCATTTT. Translation: CATSSTGGSNQPQHF. The entire variable domain, with the rest obtained from reference TRBV15 and TRBJ1-5, is as follows: DAMVIQNPRYQVTQFGKPVTLSCSQTLNHNVMYWYQQKSSQAPKLLFHYYDKDFNNEADTPDNFQSRRPNTSFCFLDIRSPGLGDTAMYLCATSSTGGSNQPQHFGDGTRLSIL.

The V call is TRBV7-2, the J call TRBJ2-1, with 8 positions matching TRBD1. Trimming at V came to 6 bases and at J to 7 bases, leaving 11 bases not matched to a gene. CDR1 is SGHTA, CDR2 FQGNSA, per germline. CDR3 length: 15 amino acids. CDR3 protein: CASSTLGQGRNEQFF. The CDR3 coding sequence is TGTGCCAGCAGTACTCTCGGACAGGGTAGAAATGAGCAGTTCTTC.

V gene TRBV5-4 combines with J gene TRBJ2-5, with 7 bases matching TRBD2. CDR1 and CDR2 from the germline V gene are SGHNT and YYREEE (reference sequence). The CDR3 sequence is 16 residues long. The V segment lost 0 bases and the J segment 9 bases; nucleotides outside the gene matches: 14. In DNA form, the CDR3 reads TGTGCCAGCAGCTTGGGTGGGGGGGGTGTGATGGCGTCCCAGTACTTC. Translated, it gives CASSLGGGGVMASQYF.

This clone occurred a few times. This sequence joins TRBV6-2 or TRBV6-3 and TRBJ2-1; 9 bases fit TRBD1. V was pared by 4 bases and J by 9 bases, with 7 bases of the junction left unmatched. Germline loops: CDR1 MNHEY, CDR2 SVGEGT. This CDR3 is 14 amino acids long. CDR3 protein: CASSLQGAVIEQFF. The CDR3, as DNA: TGTGCCAGCAGTTTACAGGGGGCAGTGATTGAGCAGTTCTTC.

This sequence joins TRBV6-5 and TRBJ2-2; a possible D gene is TRBD2 (6 bases). Per germline, CDR1 MNHEY and CDR2 SVGAGI. The CDR3 is 15 residues long. Trimming removed 6 bases from V and 7 bases from J, with 18 bases in between. CDR3 region: CASRAGRPGGGELFF. In DNA form, the CDR3 reads TGTGCCAGCAGGGCGGGACGGCCTGGGGGCGGGGAGCTGTTTTTT.

J is TRBJ2-5 and V is TRBV5-1; D gene uncertain. The germline V gene has CDR1 SGHRS and CDR2 YFSETQ. V was cut by 0 bases and J by 2 bases, with 8 bases left in between. This CDR3 comprises 14 residues. In DNA, the CDR3 is TGCGCCAGCAGCTTGGTAGGAGCTCAAGAGACCCAGTACTTC. Translation: CASSLVGAQETQYF.